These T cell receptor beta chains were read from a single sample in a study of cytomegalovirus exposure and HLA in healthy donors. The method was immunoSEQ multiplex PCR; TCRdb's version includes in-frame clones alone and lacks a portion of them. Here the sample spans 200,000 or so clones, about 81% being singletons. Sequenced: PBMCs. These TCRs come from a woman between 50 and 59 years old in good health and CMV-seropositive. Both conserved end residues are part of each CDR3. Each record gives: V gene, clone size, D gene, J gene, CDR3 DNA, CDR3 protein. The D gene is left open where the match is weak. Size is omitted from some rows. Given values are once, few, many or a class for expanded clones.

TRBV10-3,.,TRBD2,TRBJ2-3,TGTGCCATCAGTGAGCAGCGGGGGGGTGAAGATACGCAGTATTTT,CAISEQRGGEDTQYF
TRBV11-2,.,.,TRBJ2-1,TGTGCCAGCAGCTCCCCGGCAGGGGAACAGTTCTTC,CASSSPAGEQFF
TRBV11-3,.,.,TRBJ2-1,TGTGCCAGCAGCTTAGGGACAAAGCCCCACAATGAGCAGTTCTTC,CASSLGTKPHNEQFF
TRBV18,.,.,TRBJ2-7,TGTGCCAGCTCACCCACCCACAGGGAGTACGAGCAGTACTTC,CASSPTHREYEQYF
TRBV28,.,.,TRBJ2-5,TGTGCCAGCAGTTTACCCAGGGCGGAGACCCAGTACTTC,CASSLPRAETQYF
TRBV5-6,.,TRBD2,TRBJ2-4,TGTGCCAGCAGCGGGGTAGCGGGGGGGCCGGGAGCCAAAAACAGTCAGTACTTC,CASSGVAGGPGAKNSQYF
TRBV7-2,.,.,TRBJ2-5,TGTGCCAGCAGCTTACAGGGTTTGGGTCAAGAGACCCAGTACTTC,CASSLQGLGQETQYF
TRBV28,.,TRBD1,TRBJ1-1,TGTGCCAGCAGTGCCGTCCAAGGGACAGGGGGCGAAGCTTTCTTT,CASSAVQGTGGEAFF
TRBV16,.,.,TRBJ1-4,TGTGCCAGCAGCCGTGGCAGTCCTAATGAAAAACTGTTTTTT,CASSRGSPNEKLFF
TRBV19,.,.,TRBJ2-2,TGTGCCAGTAGTATGGGAGCGGTCGGGGAGCTGTTTTTT,CASSMGAVGELFF
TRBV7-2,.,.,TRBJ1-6,TGTGCCAGCAGCTTAGGCTCGACAGGTCTTGCACCCCTCCACTTT,CASSLGSTGLAPLHF
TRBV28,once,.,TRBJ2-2,TGTGCCAGCAGTTCAAGGAGGGGTATCCCCGGGGAGCTGTTTTTT,CASSSRRGIPGELFF
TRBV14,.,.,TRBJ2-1,TGTGCCAGCGGGAACAGGGGACTGTTCTTC,CASGNRGLFF
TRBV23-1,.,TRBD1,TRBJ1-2,TGCGCCAGCAGTCAATCAAGGACCCCGGGCCCCGCGGACCGACAGGGGTATGGCTACACCTTC,CASSQSRTPGPADRQGYGYTF
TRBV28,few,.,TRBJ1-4,TGTGCCAGCAGTTTTCCTGGGGGGGCGTGGGAAAAACTGTTTTTT,CASSFPGGAWEKLFF
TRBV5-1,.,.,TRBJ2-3,TGCGCCAGCAGCACACAGAGGGTCCCAGATACGCAGTATTTT,CASSTQRVPDTQYF
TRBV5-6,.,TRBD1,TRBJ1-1,TGTGCCAGCAGCCCTGGGTCTGGACAGGGGTACACTGAAGCTTTCTTT,CASSPGSGQGYTEAFF
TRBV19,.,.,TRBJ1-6,TGTGCCAGTAGTATAGTGGCCAGGGGCCCTAATTCACCCCTCCACTTT,CASSIVARGPNSPLHF
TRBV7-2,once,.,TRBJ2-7,TGTGCCAGCAGCTTAGCTGGGCGGGTTTTTTCCTACGAGCAGTACTTC,CASSLAGRVFSYEQYF
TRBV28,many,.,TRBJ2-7,TGTGCCAGCAGCCTTCCGGGCAGGGCGCACGAGCAGTACTTC,CASSLPGRAHEQYF
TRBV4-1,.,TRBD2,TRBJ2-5,TGCGCCAGCAGCCAGAGGACTAGCTCCTTTCGGGAGACCCAGTACTTC,CASSQRTSSFRETQYF
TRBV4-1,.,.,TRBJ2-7,TGCGCCAGCAGCCAAGCTACCTTTTACGAGCAGTACTTC,CASSQATFYEQYF
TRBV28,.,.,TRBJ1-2,TGTGCCAGCAGTTTAGGGAGATCCTCCGGCTACACCTTC,CASSLGRSSGYTF
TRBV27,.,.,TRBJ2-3,TGTGCCAGCAGTTTAGGTGCTAGCGCCCATTTGGGCCCCACAGATACGCAGTATTTT,CASSLGASAHLGPTDTQYF
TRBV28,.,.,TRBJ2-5,TGTGCCAGCAGATTACAGGGAGGTGAGACCCAGTACTTC,CASRLQGGETQYF
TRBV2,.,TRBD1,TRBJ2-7,TGTGCCAGCAGTGTGTGGACAGGGTCCTACGAGCAGTACTTC,CASSVWTGSYEQYF